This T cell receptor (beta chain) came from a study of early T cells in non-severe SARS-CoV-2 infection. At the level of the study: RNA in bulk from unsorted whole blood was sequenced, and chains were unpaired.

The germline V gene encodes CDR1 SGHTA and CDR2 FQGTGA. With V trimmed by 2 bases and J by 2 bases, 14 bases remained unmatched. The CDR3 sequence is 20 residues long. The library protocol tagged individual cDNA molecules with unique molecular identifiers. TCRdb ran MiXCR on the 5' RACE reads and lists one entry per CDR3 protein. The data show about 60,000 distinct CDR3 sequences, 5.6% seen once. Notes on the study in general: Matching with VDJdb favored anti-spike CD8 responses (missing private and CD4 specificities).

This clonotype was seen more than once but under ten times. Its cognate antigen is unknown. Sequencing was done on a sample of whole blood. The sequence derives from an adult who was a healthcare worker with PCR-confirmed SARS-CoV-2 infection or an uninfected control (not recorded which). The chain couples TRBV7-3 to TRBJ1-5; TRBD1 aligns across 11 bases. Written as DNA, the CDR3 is TGTGCCAGCAGCTTACCCCCGGGACAGGGGGTTTTCGAGGGCAATCAGCCCCAGCATTTT. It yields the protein CASSLPPGQGVFEGNQPQHF.